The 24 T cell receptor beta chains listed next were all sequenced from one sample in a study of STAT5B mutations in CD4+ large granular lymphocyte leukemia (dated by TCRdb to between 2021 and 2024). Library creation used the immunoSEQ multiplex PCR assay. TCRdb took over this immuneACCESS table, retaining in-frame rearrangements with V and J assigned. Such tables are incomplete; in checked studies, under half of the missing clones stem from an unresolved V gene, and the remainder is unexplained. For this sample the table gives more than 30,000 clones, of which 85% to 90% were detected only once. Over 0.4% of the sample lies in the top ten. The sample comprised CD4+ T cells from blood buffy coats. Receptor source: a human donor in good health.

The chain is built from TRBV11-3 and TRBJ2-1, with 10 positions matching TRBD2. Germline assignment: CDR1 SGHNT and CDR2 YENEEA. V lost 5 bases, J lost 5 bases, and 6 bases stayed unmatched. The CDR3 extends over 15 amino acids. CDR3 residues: CASSLGLAEHNEQFF. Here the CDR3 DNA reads TGTGCCAGCAGCCTCGGACTAGCGGAACACAATGAGCAGTTCTTC. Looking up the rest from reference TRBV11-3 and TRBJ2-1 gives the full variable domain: EAGVVQSPRYKIIEKKQPVAFWCNPISGHNTLYWYLQNLGQGPELLIRYENEEAVDDSQLPKDRFSAERLKGVDSTLKIQPAELGDSAVYLCASSLGLAEHNEQFFGPGTRLTVL.

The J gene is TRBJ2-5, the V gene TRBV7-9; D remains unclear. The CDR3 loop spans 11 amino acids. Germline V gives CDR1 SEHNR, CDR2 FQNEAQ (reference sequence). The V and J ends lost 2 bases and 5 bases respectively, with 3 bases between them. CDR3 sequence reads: CASSLMETQYF. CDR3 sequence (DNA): TGTGCCAGCAGCTTAATGGAGACCCAGTACTTC.

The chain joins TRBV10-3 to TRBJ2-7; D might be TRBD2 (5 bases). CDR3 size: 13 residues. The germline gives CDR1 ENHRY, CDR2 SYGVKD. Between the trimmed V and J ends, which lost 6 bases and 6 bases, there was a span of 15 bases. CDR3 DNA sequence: TGTGCCATCAGCCCCACTAGTCCCCCCGAGCAGTACTTC. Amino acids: CAISPTSPPEQYF.

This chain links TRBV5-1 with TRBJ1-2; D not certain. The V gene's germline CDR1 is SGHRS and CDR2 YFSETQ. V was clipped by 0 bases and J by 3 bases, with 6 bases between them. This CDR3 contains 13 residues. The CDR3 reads CASSLDGDYGYTF. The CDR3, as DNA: TGCGCCAGCAGCTTGGACGGCGACTATGGCTACACCTTC.

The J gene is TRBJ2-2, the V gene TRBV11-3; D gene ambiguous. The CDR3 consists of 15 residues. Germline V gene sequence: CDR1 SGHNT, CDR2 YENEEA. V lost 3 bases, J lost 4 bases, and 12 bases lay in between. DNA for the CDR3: TGTGCCAGCAGCTTCGTACCTTCGGGCACCGGGGAGCTGTTTTTT. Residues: CASSFVPSGTGELFF.

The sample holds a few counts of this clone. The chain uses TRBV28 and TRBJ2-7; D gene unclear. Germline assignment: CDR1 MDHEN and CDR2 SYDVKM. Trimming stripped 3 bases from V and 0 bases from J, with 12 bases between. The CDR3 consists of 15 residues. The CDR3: CASSLAQVGSYEQYF. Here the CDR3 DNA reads TGTGCCAGCAGTTTGGCGCAGGTTGGCTCCTACGAGCAGTACTTC.

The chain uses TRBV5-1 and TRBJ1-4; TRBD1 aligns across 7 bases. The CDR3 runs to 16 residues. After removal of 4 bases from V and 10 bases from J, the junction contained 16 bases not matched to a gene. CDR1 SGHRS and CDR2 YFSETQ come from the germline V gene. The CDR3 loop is CASSADRLGPIVKLFF. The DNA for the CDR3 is TGCGCCAGCAGCGCGGACAGGCTGGGCCCGATTGTAAAACTGTTTTTT.

CDR3: CASSTTSGSYEQYF. In DNA, the CDR3 is TGTGCCAGCAGTACAACTAGCGGGAGCTACGAGCAGTACTTC. The rearrangement joins TRBV27 to TRBJ2-7, with 11 bases fitting TRBD2. J lost 3 bases, V lost 5 bases, and 3 bases had no gene match. CDR1 MNHEY and CDR2 SMNVEV come from the germline V gene (reference sequence). CDR3 length: 14 residues.

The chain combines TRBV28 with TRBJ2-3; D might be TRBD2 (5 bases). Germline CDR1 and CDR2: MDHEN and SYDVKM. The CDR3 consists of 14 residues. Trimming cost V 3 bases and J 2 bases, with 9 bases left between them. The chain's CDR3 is CASSFSEFTDTQYF. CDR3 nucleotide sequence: TGTGCCAGCAGTTTTAGCGAATTCACAGATACGCAGTATTTT.

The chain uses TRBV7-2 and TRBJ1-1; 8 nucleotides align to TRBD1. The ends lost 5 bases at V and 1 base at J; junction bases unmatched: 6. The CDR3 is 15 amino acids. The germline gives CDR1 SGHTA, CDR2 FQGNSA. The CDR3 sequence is CASSTSTGANTEAFF. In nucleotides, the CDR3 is TGTGCCAGCAGCACTTCGACAGGGGCGAACACTGAAGCTTTCTTT.

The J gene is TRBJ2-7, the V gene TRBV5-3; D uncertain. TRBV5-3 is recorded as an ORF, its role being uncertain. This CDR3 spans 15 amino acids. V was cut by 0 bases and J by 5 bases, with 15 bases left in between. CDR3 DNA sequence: TGTGCCAGAAGCTTGGCCTTTACCGCACCGGACGAGCAGTACTTC. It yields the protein CARSLAFTAPDEQYF.

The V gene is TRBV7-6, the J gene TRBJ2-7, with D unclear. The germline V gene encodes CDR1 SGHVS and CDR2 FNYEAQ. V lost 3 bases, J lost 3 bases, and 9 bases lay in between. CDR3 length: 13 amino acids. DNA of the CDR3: TGTGCCAGCAGCTTCGTTCAGAGCTACGAGCAGTACTTC. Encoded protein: CASSFVQSYEQYF.

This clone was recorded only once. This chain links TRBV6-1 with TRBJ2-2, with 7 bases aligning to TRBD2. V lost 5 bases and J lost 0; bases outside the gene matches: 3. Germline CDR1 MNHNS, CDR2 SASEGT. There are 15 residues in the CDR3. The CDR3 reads CASSRDYSNTGELFF. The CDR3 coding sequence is TGTGCCAGCAGTCGGGACTACTCGAACACCGGGGAGCTGTTTTTT.

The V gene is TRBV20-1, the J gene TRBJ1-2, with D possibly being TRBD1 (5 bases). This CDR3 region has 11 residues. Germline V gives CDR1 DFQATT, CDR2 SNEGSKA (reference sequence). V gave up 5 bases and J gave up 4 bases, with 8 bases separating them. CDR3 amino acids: CSAGTVYGYTF. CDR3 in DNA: TGCAGTGCTGGGACGGTCTATGGCTACACCTTC.

The DNA for the CDR3 is TGTGCCAGCTCACCCCCCGGGGGAGGAGGCTATGGCTACACCTTC. Translation gives CASSPPGGGGYGYTF. The chain carries TRBV18 and TRBJ1-2, with TRBD1 as a possible D gene (5 bases). In germline, CDR1 is KGHSH, CDR2 LQKENI. The CDR3 runs 15 residues. V shed 3 bases and J shed 4 bases, with 15 bases lying between them. The complete variable domain, with remaining parts taken from reference TRBV18 and TRBJ1-2, reads NAGVMQNPRHLVRRRGQEARLRCSPMKGHSHVYWYRQLPEEGLKFMVYLQKENIIDESGMPKERFSAEFPKEGPSILRIQQVVRGDSAAYFCASSPPGGGGYGYTFGSGTRLTVV.

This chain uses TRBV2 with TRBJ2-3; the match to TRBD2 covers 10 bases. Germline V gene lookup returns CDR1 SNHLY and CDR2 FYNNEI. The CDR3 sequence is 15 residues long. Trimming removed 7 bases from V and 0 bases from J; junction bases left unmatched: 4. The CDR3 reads CASKLAGLSTDTQYF. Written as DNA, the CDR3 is TGTGCCAGCAAACTAGCGGGACTAAGCACAGATACGCAGTATTTT. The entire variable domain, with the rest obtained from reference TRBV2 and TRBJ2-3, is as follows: EPEVTQTPSHQVTQMGQEVILRCVPISNHLYFYWYRQILGQKVEFLVSFYNNEISEKSEIFDDQFSVERPDGSNFTLKIRSTKLEDSAMYFCASKLAGLSTDTQYFGPGTRLTVL.

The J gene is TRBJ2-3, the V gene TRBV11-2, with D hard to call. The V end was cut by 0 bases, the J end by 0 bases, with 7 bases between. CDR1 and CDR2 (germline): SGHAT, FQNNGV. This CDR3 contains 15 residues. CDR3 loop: CASSLDGKSTDTQYF. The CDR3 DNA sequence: TGTGCCAGCAGCTTAGATGGCAAGAGCACAGATACGCAGTATTTT.

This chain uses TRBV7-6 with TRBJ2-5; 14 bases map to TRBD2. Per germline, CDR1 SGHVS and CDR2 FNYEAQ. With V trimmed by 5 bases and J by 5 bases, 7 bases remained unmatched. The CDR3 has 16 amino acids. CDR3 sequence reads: CASSGPGLAGVETQYF. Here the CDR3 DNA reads TGTGCCAGCAGCGGACCGGGACTAGCGGGAGTTGAGACCCAGTACTTC.

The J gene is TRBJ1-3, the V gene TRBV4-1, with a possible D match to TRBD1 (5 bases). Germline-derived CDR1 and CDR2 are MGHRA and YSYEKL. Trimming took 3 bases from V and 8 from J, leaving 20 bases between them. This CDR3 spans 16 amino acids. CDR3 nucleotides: TGCGCCAGCAGCCATACTAGGGACCGCCCCGGGGACACCATATATTTT. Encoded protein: CASSHTRDRPGDTIYF.

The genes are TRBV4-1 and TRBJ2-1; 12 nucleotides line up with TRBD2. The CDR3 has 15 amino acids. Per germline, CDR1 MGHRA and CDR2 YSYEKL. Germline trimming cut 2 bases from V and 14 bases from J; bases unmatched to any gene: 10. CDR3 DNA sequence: TGCGCCAGCAGCCAACCGGGACTAGCGGGTCGGGAGGAGTTCTTC. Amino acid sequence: CASSQPGLAGREEFF.

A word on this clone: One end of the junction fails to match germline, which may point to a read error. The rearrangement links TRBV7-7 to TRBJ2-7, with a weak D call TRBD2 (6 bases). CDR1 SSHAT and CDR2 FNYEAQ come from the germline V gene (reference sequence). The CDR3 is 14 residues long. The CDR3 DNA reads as TGTGCTAGCAGCTTAGCCGGGGGTCACTACGAGCAGTACTTC. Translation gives CASSLAGGHYEQYF.

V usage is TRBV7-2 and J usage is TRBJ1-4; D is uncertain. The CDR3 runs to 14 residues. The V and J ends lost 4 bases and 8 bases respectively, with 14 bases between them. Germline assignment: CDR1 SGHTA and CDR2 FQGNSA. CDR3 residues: CASSYSGKEEKLFF. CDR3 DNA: TGTGCCAGCAGCTATTCCGGGAAAGAGGAAAAACTGTTTTTT.

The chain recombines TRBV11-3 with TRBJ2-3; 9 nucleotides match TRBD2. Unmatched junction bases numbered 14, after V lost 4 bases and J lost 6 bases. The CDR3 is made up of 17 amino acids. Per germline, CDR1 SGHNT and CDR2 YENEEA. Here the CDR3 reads CASSSSGLAPGGDTQYF. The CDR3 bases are TGTGCCAGCAGCTCTTCAGGACTAGCGCCTGGTGGGGATACGCAGTATTTT.

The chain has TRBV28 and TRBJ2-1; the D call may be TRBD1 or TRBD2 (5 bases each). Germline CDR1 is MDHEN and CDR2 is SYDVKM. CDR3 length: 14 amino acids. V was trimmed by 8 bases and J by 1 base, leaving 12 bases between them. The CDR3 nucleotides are TGTGCCAGCGACAGAGGGATGTCCTACAATGAGCAGTTCTTC. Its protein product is CASDRGMSYNEQFF.